These T cell receptor beta chains were read from a single sample in a study of control samples from healthy donors and cancer patients. Using immunoSEQ multiplex PCR, the repertoire was profiled, and TCRdb retains in-frame clones only, with some absent. This repertoire includes about 190,000 clones. Material: blood. The receptors stem from a young woman in good health. Each CDR3 is given with its conserved first and last residue. The order of the fields is D gene, J gene, V gene, CDR3 protein, CDR3 DNA. D genes are given only for firm matches.

>NA|TRBJ1-5|TRBV6-2/TRBV6-3
CASSKDLGRNQPQHF
TGTGCCAGCAGTAAAGATCTAGGGCGCAATCAGCCCCAGCATTTT
>NA|TRBJ1-1|TRBV7-2
CASSFRGINTEAFF
TGTGCCAGCAGCTTCCGGGGGATCAACACTGAAGCTTTCTTT
>NA|TRBJ1-6|TRBV7-8
CASSLRASSYNSPLHF
TGTGCCAGCAGCTTACGGGCCAGCTCCTATAATTCACCCCTCCACTTT
>TRBD1|TRBJ2-1|TRBV7-3
CASSDRGQGLGYEQFF
TGTGCCAGCAGCGACCGGGGACAGGGGTTGGGCTATGAGCAGTTCTTC
>TRBD1|TRBJ2-1|TRBV7-2
CASSLGQGDEQFF
TGTGCCAGCAGCTTAGGACAGGGAGATGAGCAGTTCTTC
>NA|TRBJ1-5|TRBV19
CASSSRTEGNSNQPQHF
TGTGCCAGTAGTTCTCGGACAGAGGGGAATAGCAATCAGCCCCAGCATTTT
>NA|TRBJ1-2|TRBV18
CASSPPSRENYGYTF
TGTGCCAGCTCACCCCCGAGCCGGGAGAACTATGGCTACACCTTC
>NA|TRBJ1-2|TRBV7-8
CASSFAGSLIYTF
TGTGCCAGCAGCTTTGCAGGGTCTCTCATCTACACCTTC
>TRBD1|TRBJ1-2|TRBV28
CASSRGTVNYGYTF
TGTGCCAGCAGTCGAGGGACAGTTAACTATGGCTACACCTTC
>NA|TRBJ2-7|TRBV11-3
CASSPDSNEQYF
TGTGCCAGCAGCCCGGACAGTAACGAGCAGTACTTC
>TRBD1|TRBJ1-3|TRBV4-2
CASSQERGRGSGNTIYF
TGTGCCAGCAGCCAAGAAAGGGGGCGCGGCTCTGGAAACACCATATATTTT
>NA|TRBJ1-5|TRBV19
CASSSSGYSNQPQHF
TGTGCCAGTAGCTCGTCCGGGTATAGCAATCAGCCCCAGCATTTT
>TRBD2|TRBJ2-1|TRBV5-6
CASSPTSGGSYNEQFF
TGTGCCAGCAGCCCTACTAGCGGGGGCTCCTACAATGAGCAGTTCTTC
>TRBD1|TRBJ1-5|TRBV2
CASSTRTGNNQPQHF
TGTGCCAGCAGCACCAGGACAGGCAATAATCAGCCCCAGCATTTT
>NA|TRBJ1-1|TRBV7-9
CASRPTTDNTEAFF
TGTGCCAGCAGGCCGACGACGGATAACACTGAAGCTTTCTTT
>NA|TRBJ1-1|TRBV5-1
CASSLWGLNTEAFF
TGCGCCAGCAGCTTGTGGGGGCTCAACACTGAAGCTTTCTTT
>TRBD1|TRBJ1-1|TRBV7-9
CASSSLDRVNTEAFF
TGTGCCAGCAGCTCATTGGACAGGGTAAACACTGAAGCTTTCTTT
>NA|TRBJ1-2|TRBV6-5
CASSYSVIDGYTF
TGTGCCAGCAGTTACAGTGTTATCGATGGCTACACCTTC
>TRBD1|TRBJ1-6|TRBV5-4
CASSLDRHSPLHF
TGTGCCAGCAGCCTGGACAGGCATTCACCCCTCCACTTT
>NA|TRBJ1-5|TRBV2
CASSERGRNHQPQHF
TGTGCCAGCAGTGAGAGGGGTAGAAATCATCAGCCCCAGCATTTT
>NA|TRBJ2-1|TRBV5-1
CASSLAGGNNEQFF
TGCGCCAGCAGCTTGGCCGGAGGGAACAATGAGCAGTTCTTC
>NA|TRBJ1-6|TRBV5-1
CASSLEINSPLHF
TGCGCCAGCAGCTTGGAAATAAATTCACCCCTCCACTTT
>TRBD1|TRBJ1-1|TRBV7-8
CASSLGQGGYTEAFF
TGTGCCAGCAGCTTAGGGCAGGGGGGCTATACTGAAGCTTTCTTT
>NA|TRBJ2-7|TRBV2
CASTDSNRAGEQYF
TGTGCCAGCACCGATTCAAATAGGGCGGGCGAGCAGTACTTC
>TRBD1|TRBJ1-1|TRBV5-1
CASSLFDRGTEAFF
TGCGCCAGCAGCTTGTTCGACAGGGGCACTGAAGCTTTCTTT
>NA|TRBJ1-2|TRBV6-2/TRBV6-3
CASSAANYDYTF
TGTGCCAGCAGCGCAGCTAACTATGACTACACCTTC
>NA|TRBJ2-3|TRBV5-1
CASSPNGQGDTQYF
TGCGCCAGCAGCCCGAACGGTCAGGGAGATACGCAGTATTTT
>NA|TRBJ2-7|TRBV4-1
CASSQGEDIPYEQYF
TGCGCCAGCAGCCAAGGGGAGGACATTCCCTACGAGCAGTACTTC
>NA|TRBJ1-1|TRBV6-1
CASSDDRRNTEAFF
TGTGCCAGCAGTGACGACCGTCGGAACACTGAAGCTTTCTTT
>TRBD1|TRBJ1-2|TRBV6-5
CASSHGQGGYGYTF
TGTGCCAGCAGTCATGGACAGGGCGGCTATGGCTACACCTTC
>TRBD1|TRBJ2-7|TRBV12-5
CAPRGRRDYEQYF
TGTGCCCCCAGGGGGCGTAGGGACTACGAGCAGTACTTC